The TCR beta chain described here comes from a study of Ad26.COV2.S vaccination and SARS-CoV-2 variants. Turning to the study itself: A COV1001 Ad26.COV2.S trial-arm participant provided the sample.

Germline V CDR1 and CDR2: SGHKS, YYEKEE (reference sequence). The CDR3 is 15 amino acids. The junction had 3 bases not matched to a gene; V was cut back by 0 bases and J by 1 base. The treatment here: over 15 received Ad26.COV2.S at low or high dose, single or two shots; about 5 received placebo; per-sample allocation not given. It was on day 63 after the first vaccine or placebo injection that samples were taken. An adult donor aged 18-55 years was enrolled in Boston. Its platform was an Ad26 vector, and its expressed antigen was Wuhan-strain SARS-CoV-2 spike. This table comes from immunoSEQ multiplex PCR, and its TCRdb copy is limited to in-frame clones, with some not included. This sample has about 350,000 clones; more than 85% occur once, and the top ten carry approximately 4.5%. Notes on this clone: As yet, its antigen is unknown.

Study findings and constraints: TCR breadth and depth estimates may have understated total T cell responses.

The TCR sequence derives from a person between 18 and 65 years old who received the Ad26.COV2.S COVID-19 vaccine or a placebo. This chain joins TRBV5-5 and TRBJ1-2, with 7 bases lining up with TRBD1. The source was peripheral blood, collected in a trial of Ad26.COV2.S vaccine versus placebo. The CDR3 nucleotides are TGTGCCAGCAGCTTGGAACAGGGGTATAACTATGGCTACACCTTC. Protein product: CASSLEQGYNYGYTF.